This T cell receptor (beta chain) was recovered during a study of blood T cell repertoires in COVID-19. Overall study context: Both acute and convalescent COVID-19 samples were obtained from the United States, Italy and Spain.

Measured with immunoSEQ multiplex PCR; TCRdb has only the in-frame clones, and not every one. The sample lists about 160,000 clones; roughly 90% were seen once. The TCR originated in a man in his 60s with acute or convalescent COVID-19. The sequenced material came from peripheral blood.

This CDR3 is CASISQQKVTDTQYF. CDR3 sequence (DNA): TGTGCCAGCATCTCACAGCAGAAGGTCACAGATACGCAGTATTTT. The V gene is TRBV2, the J gene TRBJ2-3; D not resolved. The CDR3 contains 15 residues. The ends were cut back, 7 bases at V and 2 bases at J, with 16 bases in the middle. Germline V gene data show CDR1 as SNHLY and CDR2 as FYNNEI.